Below are 15 T cell receptor beta chains sequenced from a single sample in a study of blood T cells in healthy people across ages. The second PCR ran about 6 to 12 cycles with a sample-barcoded 5' primer and J-beta primers. TCRdb processed the 5' RACE reads anew with MiXCR; each CDR3 protein has one entry. Among hundreds of thousands of distinct CDR3 sequences listed, 20% to 25% were seen once. These same records also appear under a second study, on T cells of mothers and their children.

Sequencing was done on a sample of blood. These TCRs come from a boy aged 5-17 years in good health.

This clonotype was picked up a small number of times. The J gene is TRBJ2-4, the V gene TRBV7-2; 7 positions match TRBD1. CDR3 length equals 15 residues. CDR1 SGHTA and CDR2 FQGNSA come from the germline V gene. V lost 6 bases, J lost 14 bases, and 19 bases stayed unmatched. CDR3 sequence: CASSPSAQGVVSKYF. As DNA, the CDR3 is TGTGCCAGCAGTCCCTCGGCCCAGGGGGTTGTTTCTAAGTACTTC.

This chain joins TRBV24-1 and TRBJ2-3, with D perhaps matching TRBD1 (6 bases). The CDR3 consists of 14 residues. Trimming took off 5 bases at V and 1 base at J, with 9 bases between the two ends. The germline V gene encodes CDR1 KGHDR and CDR2 SFDVKD. CDR3 sequence: CATSVAGGTDTQYF. The CDR3 DNA reads TGTGCCACCAGTGTGGCAGGGGGCACAGATACGCAGTATTTT.

The chain combines TRBV20-1 with TRBJ2-2; D ambiguous. This CDR3 contains 13 residues. The V and J ends lost 0 bases and 8 bases respectively, with 10 bases between them. Germline V lookup: CDR1 DFQATT, CDR2 SNEGSKA (reference sequence). This CDR3 reads CSAREGPAGELFF. CDR3 nucleotide sequence: TGCAGTGCTAGAGAGGGCCCCGCTGGGGAGCTGTTTTTT.

Only a few counts were recorded for this clonotype. The chain combines TRBV6-5 with TRBJ2-3; possibly TRBD1 for D (6 bases). Germline CDR1 and CDR2: MNHEY and SVGAGI. With 6 bases removed from V and 3 bases from J, the gap between germline ends came to 10 bases. The CDR3 is 13 amino acids. CDR3 sequence (DNA): TGTGCCAGCAGACAGGGAGTAACAGATACGCAGTATTTT. It yields the protein CASRQGVTDTQYF.

This clonotype has more than one count but fewer than ten. The V gene is TRBV6-5, the J gene TRBJ2-7; D not certain. This CDR3 region has 14 residues. Per germline, CDR1 MNHEY and CDR2 SVGAGI. Between the trimmed V and J ends, which lost 4 bases and 3 bases, there was a span of 13 bases. The CDR3 loop reads CASSFAPSSYEQYF. The CDR3 DNA follows: TGTGCCAGCAGTTTCGCCCCGTCAAGCTACGAGCAGTACTTC.

The table lists this clonotype with a few counts. The chain joins TRBV29-1 to TRBJ2-5; D is perhaps TRBD2 (6 bases). Germline loops: CDR1 SQVTM, CDR2 ANQGSEA. This CDR3 spans 14 amino acids. The V end lost 1 base, the J end lost 4 bases, and 13 bases lay between the germline ends. This CDR3 is CSVEVAEHLETQYF. In DNA, the CDR3 is TGCAGCGTTGAAGTAGCGGAACACCTAGAGACCCAGTACTTC.

J is TRBJ2-1 and V is TRBV14; maybe TRBD1 (5 bases). CDR3 size: 17 residues. Trimming pared 1 base from V and 7 bases from J, leaving 20 bases between. CDR1 and CDR2 from the germline V gene are SGHDN and FVKESK. The DNA for the CDR3 is TGTGCCAGCAGCCAAGCGCCAAACCGACAGAATTGGAATGAGCAGTTCTTC. As protein: CASSQAPNRQNWNEQFF.

This clonotype was seen a single time. The chain uses TRBV6-6 and TRBJ2-7; D gene unclear. V lost 5 bases to trimming and J lost 3 bases, with 11 bases between them. The length of the CDR3 is 13 residues. Germline CDR1 is MNHNY and CDR2 is SVGAGI (reference sequence). CDR3 amino acids: CASSPSSIYEQYF. For the CDR3, the DNA is TGTGCCAGCAGTCCCTCGTCGATCTACGAGCAGTACTTC.

In its sample, this clonotype was seen a few times. The chain is built from TRBV4-1 and TRBJ1-2, with 7 nucleotides matching TRBD1. J was trimmed by 1 base and V by 1 base; bases with no gene match: 9. Germline V gene data show CDR1 as MGHRA and CDR2 as YSYEKL. The CDR3 consists of 17 residues. DNA of the CDR3: TGCGCCAGCAGCCAAGGAGGACCGGGACAGTATAACTATGGCTACACCTTC. It yields the protein CASSQGGPGQYNYGYTF.

This clonotype has ten or more counts. The chain combines TRBV6-2 or TRBV6-3 with TRBJ1-1; D is ambiguous. The CDR3 loop spans 13 amino acids. Germline CDR1 MNHEY, CDR2 SVGEGT. V was trimmed by 4 bases and J by 1 base, leaving 7 bases between them. CDR3 region: CASSSRQNTEAFF. As DNA, the CDR3 is TGTGCCAGCAGTTCCCGTCAGAACACTGAAGCTTTCTTT.

This clonotype was observed a few times. The chain is built from TRBV14 and TRBJ1-2, with D tentatively TRBD1 (6 bases). CDR1 SGHDN and CDR2 FVKESK come from the germline V gene. The germline V and J ends were trimmed by 1 base and 7 bases, with 10 bases remaining between them. CDR3 length: 13 residues. In DNA form, the CDR3 reads TGTGCCAGCAGCCAAGTCCCAGGGGCTGGCTACACCTTC. Encoded protein: CASSQVPGAGYTF.

The genes are TRBV7-9 and TRBJ2-5; TRBD2 matches at 8 bases. The DNA end is a closer match to TRBJ2-7, so the J assignment may be wrong. This CDR3 is 14 amino acids long. CDR1 and CDR2 (germline): SEHNR, FQNEAQ (reference sequence). CDR3 sequence reads: CASSFTSGTYEQYF. In DNA form, the CDR3 reads TGTGCCAGCAGCTTTACTAGCGGAACCTACGAGCAGTACTTC.

The rearrangement links TRBV29-1 to TRBJ2-1; D possibly matches TRBD1 or TRBD2 (7 bases each). CDR3 length: 13 residues. Germline V CDR1 and CDR2: SQVTM, ANQGSEA. V lost 3 bases and J lost 5, with 11 bases in between. CDR3 sequence reads: CSVDRGRDNEQFF. The CDR3 DNA reads as TGCAGCGTTGACAGGGGGAGGGACAATGAGCAGTTCTTC.

V and J are TRBV29-1 and TRBJ2-7; D unresolved. CDR1 SQVTM and CDR2 ANQGSEA come from the germline V gene. V was cut by 4 bases and J by 0 bases, with 10 bases left in between. CDR3 length equals 13 residues. CDR3 amino acids: CSVGQLSSYEQYF. The CDR3 DNA sequence: TGCAGCGTTGGGCAGTTGTCCTCCTACGAGCAGTACTTC.

The CDR3 DNA reads TGCGCCAGCAGCTTGCCAGGACTCTATGAGCAGTTCTTC. Its protein is CASSLPGLYEQFF. The genes are TRBV5-1 and TRBJ2-1; possible D gene TRBD2, 5 bases. This CDR3 has 13 amino acids. Trimming shortened V by 1 base and J by 8 bases, and 10 bases separated the two germline ends. Per the germline V gene, CDR1 is SGHRS and CDR2 is YFSETQ.